The 30 T cell receptor beta chains listed next were all sequenced from one sample in a study of T cell repertoires in cytomegalovirus infection. TCRdb fed the reads into MiXCR, producing one record per CDR3 protein. The sample holds 340,000 or so distinct CDR3 sequences, roughly 25% seen once. For these receptors, no antigen is known. The source was cultured PBMCs, collected from culture after CMV antigen stimulation. The receptors here all came from a human donor in good health (CMV status not recorded). Some clones in this sample may be carry-over from other donors' samples.

J is TRBJ1-4 and V is TRBV7-6, with D perhaps matching TRBD1 (6 bases). The germline V gene has CDR1 SGHVS and CDR2 FNYEAQ. V was shortened by 1 base and J by 8 bases, with 14 bases between the two germline ends. The CDR3 has 15 amino acids. The DNA for the CDR3 is TGTGCCAGCAGCTTAGTCGCAGGGGCTATCGAAAAACTGTTTTTT. Translation gives CASSLVAGAIEKLFF. The full variable domain, with the rest looked up from reference TRBV7-6 and TRBJ1-4, is GAGVSQSPRYKVTKRGQDVALRCDPISGHVSLYWYRQALGQGPEFLTYFNYEAQQDKSGLPNDRFSAERPEGSISTLTIQRTEQRDSAMYRCASSLVAGAIEKLFFGSGTQLSVL.

CDR3 sequence reads: CASSRGNGFSYEQYV. The CDR3, as DNA: TGTGCCAGCAGCCGGGGGAACGGGTTCTCCTACGAGCAGTACGTC. The chain combines TRBV7-9 with TRBJ2-7, with a tentative D call TRBD2 (6 bases). The CDR3 contains 15 residues. V shed 5 bases and J shed 0 bases, with 14 bases lying between them. Germline V gene sequence: CDR1 SEHNR, CDR2 FQNEAQ (reference sequence).

This clonotype was detected many times. The chain has TRBV6-5 and TRBJ2-1, with TRBD2 matching 11 bases. Germline V lookup: CDR1 MNHEY, CDR2 SVGAGI. This CDR3 spans 19 amino acids. The V gene end was trimmed by 0 bases and the J gene end by 9 bases; junction bases not matched to a gene: 16. The CDR3 sequence is CASSYSRSSASGRRAEQFF. The CDR3 region has the DNA TGTGCCAGCAGTTACTCGAGATCTAGCGCTAGCGGGAGGCGGGCTGAGCAGTTCTTC.

This chain connects TRBV19 to TRBJ2-2; TRBD2 agrees at 7 bases. Germline CDR1 is LNHDA and CDR2 is SQIVND (reference sequence). This CDR3 contains 15 residues. Trimming took 4 bases from V and 4 from J; bases not matched to a gene: 6. CDR3 nucleotides: TGTGCCAGTAGTAAGGGGAGGGCCGGCACCGGGGAGCTGTTTTTT. It codes for CASSKGRAGTGELFF.

The chain has TRBV19 and TRBJ2-3; maybe TRBD2 (6 bases). V lost 3 bases, J lost 4 bases, and 8 bases lay in between. The CDR3 length is 13 residues. Per germline, CDR1 LNHDA and CDR2 SQIVND (reference sequence). CDR3: CASSIGGADTQYF. The DNA for the CDR3 is TGTGCCAGTAGTATCGGAGGGGCAGATACGCAGTATTTT.

The V call is TRBV20-1, the J call TRBJ1-1; a possible D gene is TRBD1 (5 bases). The germline V and J ends were trimmed by 6 bases and 1 base, with 12 bases remaining between them. Germline lookup yields CDR1 DFQATT and CDR2 SNEGSKA (reference sequence). This CDR3 is 13 amino acids long. CDR3 loop: CSAYRRTNTEAFF. The CDR3 DNA is TGCAGTGCCTACAGGAGGACGAACACTGAAGCTTTCTTT.

This clonotype was counted a few times. The chain carries TRBV24-1 and TRBJ2-1; 9 positions agree with TRBD2. The V gene's germline CDR1 is KGHDR and CDR2 SFDVKD. Trimming at V came to 1 base and at J to 0 bases, leaving 0 bases not matched to a gene. The CDR3 has 16 amino acids. Written as DNA, the CDR3 is TGTGCCACCAGTGATTTTAGCGGGAGCTCCTACAATGAGCAGTTCTTC. Protein sequence: CATSDFSGSSYNEQFF.

This clonotype has at least ten counts. V gene TRBV7-2 combines with J gene TRBJ2-5; no clear D gene. The CDR3 covers 14 residues. V lost 6 bases and J 2 bases, leaving 13 bases between the germline ends. CDR1 SGHTA and CDR2 FQGNSA come from the germline V gene. This chain's CDR3 is CASSPLYSQETQYF. CDR3 coding DNA: TGTGCCAGCAGTCCGCTCTACTCACAAGAGACCCAGTACTTC.

This clonotype was observed a handful of times. V usage is TRBV6-5 and J usage is TRBJ1-4; D gene unclear. Trimming cost V 0 bases and J 2 bases, with 7 bases left between them. The V gene's germline CDR1 is MNHEY and CDR2 SVGAGI. The CDR3 runs 15 residues. CDR3: CASSYSYRTNEKLFF. In nucleotides, the CDR3 is TGTGCCAGCAGTTACTCGTACCGGACTAATGAAAAACTGTTTTTT.

This clonotype has just a few counts. The chain links TRBV11-3 to TRBJ2-1, with a weak D call TRBD2 (5 bases). The germline CDR1 and CDR2 sequences are SGHNT and YENEEA. CDR3 size: 15 residues. Trimming removed 2 bases from V and 5 bases from J, with 13 bases in between. This CDR3 reads CASSLRRVGDNEQFF. In DNA, the CDR3 is TGTGCCAGCAGCTTAAGACGGGTCGGGGACAATGAGCAGTTCTTC.

This clonotype was observed a few times. The chain joins TRBV6-1 to TRBJ2-2; the D gene is possibly TRBD1 (6 bases). CDR1 and CDR2 (germline): MNHNS, SASEGT. The V and J ends lost 1 base and 2 bases respectively, with 14 bases between them. The CDR3 loop spans 17 amino acids. CDR3 nucleotide sequence: TGTGCCAGCAGTGAAGATCGTCTGGGACAAAACACCGGGGAGCTGTTTTTT. As protein: CASSEDRLGQNTGELFF.

This clonotype was picked up a small number of times. The gene calls are TRBV27 and TRBJ2-1; D may be TRBD2 (5 bases). Germline lookup yields CDR1 MNHEY and CDR2 SMNVEV (reference sequence). Trimming pared 3 bases from V and 16 bases from J, leaving 13 bases between. The CDR3 is 11 amino acids. The CDR3 DNA follows: TGTGCCAGCAGTTTCGGACTGGCGCACTTCTTC. The encoded protein is CASSFGLAHFF.

This clonotype has a count of ten or more. The chain links TRBV11-2 to TRBJ2-3, with TRBD1 matching over 10 bases. CDR1 is SGHAT and CDR2 is FQNNGV in the germline V gene. Unmatched junction bases numbered 6, after V lost 5 bases and J lost 1 base. The CDR3 is made up of 16 amino acids. In DNA form, the CDR3 reads TGTGCCAGCAGCGGCAGGACAGGGGGTCGCACAGATACGCAGTATTTT. Its protein product is CASSGRTGGRTDTQYF.

The sample holds many counts of this clonotype. V gene TRBV27 combines with J gene TRBJ2-1, with no clear D. Trimming stripped 7 bases from V and 6 bases from J, with 28 bases between. The germline gives CDR1 MNHEY, CDR2 SMNVEV (reference sequence). The CDR3 runs to 18 residues. The CDR3 sequence is CASKRTGPSAVESNEQFF. The CDR3 nucleotides read TGTGCCAGCAAACGGACCGGCCCATCGGCCGTGGAGTCCAATGAGCAGTTCTTC.

This clonotype was detected ten times or more. CDR3 region: CASSLGADQETQYF. In nucleotides, the CDR3 is TGTGCCAGCAGCTTAGGGGCTGATCAAGAGACCCAGTACTTC. The genes are TRBV7-2 and TRBJ2-5; no reliable D call. The CDR3 covers 14 residues. CDR1 SGHTA and CDR2 FQGNSA come from the germline V gene. With 1 base removed from V and 2 bases from J, the gap between germline ends came to 8 bases.

This clonotype occurred many times. The genes are TRBV7-2 and TRBJ1-5; 9 positions match TRBD1. V shed 5 bases, J shed 2 bases, and the junction held 4 bases outside the gene matches. This CDR3 has 15 amino acids. The germline CDR1 and CDR2 sequences are SGHTA and FQGNSA. DNA of the CDR3: TGTGCCAGCAGCCCGGACAGGGGAGGCAATCAGCCCCAGCATTTT. Amino acid sequence: CASSPDRGGNQPQHF. The full variable domain, rest sourced from reference TRBV7-2 and TRBJ1-5, is GAGVSQSPSNKVTEKGKDVELRCDPISGHTALYWYRQSLGQGLEFLIYFQGNSAPDKSGLPSDRFSAERTGGSVSTLTIQRTQQEDSAVYLCASSPDRGGNQPQHFGDGTRLSIL.

This sequence joins TRBV29-1 and TRBJ2-1; D not resolved. CDR3 length: 9 residues. Germline V CDR1 and CDR2: SQVTM, ANQGSEA. Trimming removed 6 bases from V and 16 bases from J, with 13 bases in between. CDR3 nucleotides: TGCAGCGTCCAAGGGTCAGAATTCTTC. Translated, it gives CSVQGSEFF.

The chain joins TRBV7-7 to TRBJ1-1; no definite D call. CDR1 is SSHAT, CDR2 FNYEAQ, per germline (reference sequence). The CDR3 has 14 amino acids. Trimming removed 5 bases from V and 0 bases from J, with 10 bases in between. CDR3 region: CASSPSDMNTEAFF. CDR3 DNA: TGTGCCAGCAGCCCCTCGGATATGAACACTGAAGCTTTCTTT.

Ten or more counts support this clonotype. The chain links TRBV7-2 to TRBJ2-3; 8 nucleotides align to TRBD2. From germline, CDR1 is SGHTA and CDR2 FQGNSA. The CDR3 runs 13 residues. The junction had 8 bases not matched to a gene; V was cut back by 6 bases and J by 9 bases. As DNA, the CDR3 is TGTGCCAGCAGTAGGGTTAGCGGGGAAACGCAGTATTTT. Protein sequence: CASSRVSGETQYF.

This chain joins TRBV7-2 and TRBJ2-1; 15 bases map to TRBD2. V was pared by 5 bases and J by 9 bases, with 8 bases of the junction left unmatched. CDR1 SGHTA and CDR2 FQGNSA come from the germline V gene. This CDR3 has 16 residues. This CDR3 reads CASSREGLAGGTEQFF. The DNA of the CDR3 is TGTGCCAGCAGCCGAGAGGGACTAGCGGGAGGAACTGAGCAGTTCTTC.

This clonotype turned up a few times. This sequence joins TRBV19 and TRBJ2-1; possible D gene TRBD1, 5 bases. Germline-derived CDR1 and CDR2 are LNHDA and SQIVND (reference sequence). CDR3 length: 13 residues. Trimming stripped 3 bases from V and 8 bases from J, with 11 bases between. The DNA of the CDR3 is TGTGCCAGTAGTATCGGGCAGGGCGATGAGCAGTTCTTC. This sequence encodes CASSIGQGDEQFF.

This clonotype has at least ten counts. V is TRBV7-2 and J is TRBJ2-7; D unresolved. Germline values: CDR1 SGHTA, CDR2 FQGNSA. The CDR3 length is 13 residues. Deletions cut 5 bases from V and 4 bases from J, with 12 bases between. The CDR3 loop reads CASSPDGFYEQYV. Written as DNA, the CDR3 is TGTGCCAGCAGCCCCGACGGGTTTTACGAGCAGTACGTC.

The V call is TRBV3-1, the J call TRBJ2-3; 8 bases agree with TRBD2. The germline CDR1 and CDR2 sequences are LGHDT and YNNKEL (reference sequence). With V trimmed by 3 bases and J by 1 base, 6 bases remained unmatched. The CDR3 runs 16 residues. CDR3 coding DNA: TGTGCCAGCAGCCATCGCGGGAGGCGGGGCACAGATACGCAGTATTTT. Translation gives CASSHRGRRGTDTQYF.

This clonotype was counted many times. CDR3 region: CASSVGLAGGPVGEQFF. The CDR3, as DNA: TGTGCCAGCAGCGTGGGACTAGCGGGAGGGCCTGTGGGTGAGCAGTTCTTC. The rearrangement links TRBV7-2 to TRBJ2-1; 16 nucleotides align to TRBD2. Per the germline V gene, CDR1 is SGHTA and CDR2 is FQGNSA. The V and J ends lost 5 bases and 9 bases, in that order; junction bases with no gene match: 10. The CDR3 runs to 17 residues.

The chain is built from TRBV6-8 and TRBJ2-1; D perhaps matches TRBD2 (5 bases). Trimming removed 4 bases at V and 5 bases at J, with 12 bases between. The CDR3 is 14 amino acids. The germline CDR1 and CDR2 sequences are MNHGY and SAAAGT. The DNA for the CDR3 is TGTGCCAGCAGTTTAGTTGCCGGGGACAATGAGCAGTTCTTC. Encoded protein: CASSLVAGDNEQFF.

The chain joins TRBV18 to TRBJ2-5, with unresolved D. Germline CDR1 and CDR2: KGHSH and LQKENI. This CDR3 contains 13 residues. The V end was cut by 3 bases, the J end by 5 bases, with 10 bases between. The CDR3 sequence: CASSPVGQETQYF. The CDR3 DNA reads TGTGCCAGCTCACCGGTGGGTCAGGAGACCCAGTACTTC.

This clonotype came up a few times. V is TRBV6-1 and J is TRBJ1-4; D is perhaps TRBD1 (5 bases). The CDR3 consists of 11 residues. CDR1 and CDR2 (germline): MNHNS, SASEGT. The CDR3 coding sequence is TGTGGGACCCGGGACGAAGAAAAACTGTTTTTT. Its protein product is CGTRDEEKLFF.

The chain has TRBV7-9 and TRBJ1-3; possibly TRBD1 for D (6 bases). Trimming cost V 5 bases and J 2 bases, with 10 bases left between them. This CDR3 contains 14 residues. The germline CDR1 and CDR2 sequences are SEHNR and FQNEAQ (reference sequence). This CDR3 is CASSQRQAGNTIYF. The CDR3 DNA follows: TGTGCCAGCAGCCAACGACAGGCTGGAAACACCATATATTTT.

At least ten counts were recorded for this clonotype. The rearrangement uses TRBV7-8 and TRBJ1-2; D is perhaps TRBD1 (6 bases). Germline CDR1 SGHVS, CDR2 FQNEAQ. V lost 6 bases and J lost 4, with 15 bases in between. CDR3 size: 14 residues. CDR3: CASSGKGGRYGYTF. CDR3 sequence (DNA): TGTGCCAGCAGTGGCAAGGGGGGACGCTATGGCTACACCTTC.

V gene TRBV7-2 combines with J gene TRBJ1-5, with TRBD1 matching 9 bases. V was pared by 4 bases and J by 7 bases, with 8 bases of the junction left unmatched. Germline assignment: CDR1 SGHTA and CDR2 FQGNSA. CDR3 length equals 15 residues. The CDR3 is CASSWHRGRGQPQHF. DNA of the CDR3: TGTGCCAGCAGCTGGCACAGGGGGCGAGGACAGCCCCAGCATTTT. Full variable domain (remainder filled in from reference TRBV7-2 and TRBJ1-5): GAGVSQSPSNKVTEKGKDVELRCDPISGHTALYWYRQSLGQGLEFLIYFQGNSAPDKSGLPSDRFSAERTGGSVSTLTIQRTQQEDSAVYLCASSWHRGRGQPQHFGDGTRLSIL.